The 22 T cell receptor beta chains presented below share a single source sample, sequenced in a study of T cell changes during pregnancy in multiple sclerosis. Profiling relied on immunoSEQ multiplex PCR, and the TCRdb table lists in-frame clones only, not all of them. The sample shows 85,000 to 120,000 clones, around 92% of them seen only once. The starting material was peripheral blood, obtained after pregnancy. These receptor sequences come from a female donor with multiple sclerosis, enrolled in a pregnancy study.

The CDR3 DNA is TGTGCCAGCAGCTCGGGAGGGGGCATCGGTACGCAGCCCCAGCATTTT. It yields the protein CASSSGGGIGTQPQHF. The V gene is TRBV7-2, the J gene TRBJ1-5, with 7 bases fitting TRBD1. The junction had 13 bases not matched to a gene; V was cut back by 4 bases and J by 7 bases. Germline lookup yields CDR1 SGHTA and CDR2 FQGNSA. CDR3 length equals 16 residues.

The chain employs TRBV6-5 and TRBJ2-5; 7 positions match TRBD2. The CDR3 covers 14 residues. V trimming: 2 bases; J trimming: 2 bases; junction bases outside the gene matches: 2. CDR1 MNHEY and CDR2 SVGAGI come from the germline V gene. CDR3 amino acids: CASSYGGLQETQYF. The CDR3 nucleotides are TGTGCCAGCAGTTACGGGGGACTACAAGAGACCCAGTACTTC.

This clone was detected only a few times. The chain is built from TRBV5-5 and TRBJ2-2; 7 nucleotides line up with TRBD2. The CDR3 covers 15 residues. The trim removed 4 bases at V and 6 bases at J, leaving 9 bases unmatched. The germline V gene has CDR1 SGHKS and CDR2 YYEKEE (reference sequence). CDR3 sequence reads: CASSREDALSGELFF. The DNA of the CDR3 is TGTGCCAGCAGCCGGGAGGATGCGTTGTCCGGGGAGCTGTTTTTT.

CDR3 sequence reads: CASSRDRSTEAFF. In DNA, the CDR3 is TGTGCCAGCAGCCGCGATAGGAGCACTGAAGCTTTCTTT. The chain has TRBV11-2 and TRBJ1-1; D is unresolved. The CDR3 length is 13 residues. Germline V gene lookup returns CDR1 SGHAT and CDR2 FQNNGV. V lost 5 bases and J lost 4, with 11 bases in between.

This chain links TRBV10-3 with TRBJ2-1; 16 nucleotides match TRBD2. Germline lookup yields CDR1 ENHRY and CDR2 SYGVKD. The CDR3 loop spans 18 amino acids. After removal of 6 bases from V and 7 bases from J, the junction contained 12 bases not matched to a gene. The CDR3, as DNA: TGTGCCATCAGGGGGACTAGCGGGAGGGCCGATCTGGGGAATGAGCAGTTCTTC. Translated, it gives CAIRGTSGRADLGNEQFF.

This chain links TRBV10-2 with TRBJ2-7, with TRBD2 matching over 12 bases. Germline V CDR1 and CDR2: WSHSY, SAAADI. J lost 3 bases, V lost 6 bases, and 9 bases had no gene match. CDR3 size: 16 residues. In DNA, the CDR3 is TGCGCCAGCAGCTCCCGACTAGCGGGGGACCTCTACGAGCAGTACTTC. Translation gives CASSSRLAGDLYEQYF.

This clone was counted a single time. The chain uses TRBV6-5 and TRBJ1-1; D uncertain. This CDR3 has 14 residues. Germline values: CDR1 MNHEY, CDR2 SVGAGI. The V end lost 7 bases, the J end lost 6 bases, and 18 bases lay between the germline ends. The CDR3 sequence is CASNVVPRVAEAFF. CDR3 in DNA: TGTGCCAGCAACGTGGTCCCCCGGGTAGCTGAAGCTTTCTTT.

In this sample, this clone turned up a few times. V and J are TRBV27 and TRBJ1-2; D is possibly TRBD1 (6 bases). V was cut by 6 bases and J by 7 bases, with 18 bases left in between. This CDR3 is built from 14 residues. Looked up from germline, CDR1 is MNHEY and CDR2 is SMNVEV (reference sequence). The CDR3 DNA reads TGTGCCAGCAGACTGACAGGTCCGGCTGGTGGCTACACCTTC. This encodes CASRLTGPAGGYTF.

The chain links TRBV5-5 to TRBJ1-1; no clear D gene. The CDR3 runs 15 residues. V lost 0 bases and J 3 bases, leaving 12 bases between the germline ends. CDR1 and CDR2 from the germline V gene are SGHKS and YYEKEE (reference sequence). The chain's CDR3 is CASSLAGLYYTEAFF. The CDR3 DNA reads TGTGCCAGCAGCTTGGCCGGACTTTACTACACTGAAGCTTTCTTT.

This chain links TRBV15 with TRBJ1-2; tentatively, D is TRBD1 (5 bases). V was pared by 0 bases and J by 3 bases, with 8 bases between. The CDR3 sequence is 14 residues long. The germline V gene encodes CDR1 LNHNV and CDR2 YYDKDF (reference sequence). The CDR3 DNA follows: TGTGCCACCAGCAGAGACAGGGCAGACTATGGCTACACCTTC. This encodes CATSRDRADYGYTF.

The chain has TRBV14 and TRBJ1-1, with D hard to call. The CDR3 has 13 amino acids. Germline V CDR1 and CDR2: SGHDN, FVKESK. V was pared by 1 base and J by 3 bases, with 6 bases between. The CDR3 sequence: CASSQGSYTEAFF. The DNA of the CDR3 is TGTGCCAGCAGCCAAGGCAGTTACACTGAAGCTTTCTTT.

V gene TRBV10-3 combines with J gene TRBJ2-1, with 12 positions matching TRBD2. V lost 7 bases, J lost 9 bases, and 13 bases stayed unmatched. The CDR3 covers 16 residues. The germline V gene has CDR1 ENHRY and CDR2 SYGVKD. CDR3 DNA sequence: TGTGCCATCACTGCAGGGCTAGCGGGAGGGCCCAGTGAGCAGTTCTTC. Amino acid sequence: CAITAGLAGGPSEQFF.

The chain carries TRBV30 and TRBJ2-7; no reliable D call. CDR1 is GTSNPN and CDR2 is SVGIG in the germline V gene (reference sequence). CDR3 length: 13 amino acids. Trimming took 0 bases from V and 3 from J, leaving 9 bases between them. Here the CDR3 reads CAWSVGPYYEQYF. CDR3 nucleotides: TGTGCCTGGAGTGTGGGCCCGTACTACGAGCAGTACTTC.

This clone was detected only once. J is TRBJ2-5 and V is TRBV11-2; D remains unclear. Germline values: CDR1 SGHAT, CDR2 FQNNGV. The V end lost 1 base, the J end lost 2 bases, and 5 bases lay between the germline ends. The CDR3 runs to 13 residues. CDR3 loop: CASSLGGQETQYF. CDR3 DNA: TGTGCCAGCAGCTTAGGAGGACAAGAGACCCAGTACTTC.

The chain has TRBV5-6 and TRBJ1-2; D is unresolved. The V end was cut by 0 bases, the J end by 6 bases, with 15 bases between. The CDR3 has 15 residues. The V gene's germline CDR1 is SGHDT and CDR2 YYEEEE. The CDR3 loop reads CASSLALDGGNGYTF. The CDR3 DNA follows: TGTGCCAGCAGCTTGGCCCTGGACGGAGGGAATGGCTACACCTTC.

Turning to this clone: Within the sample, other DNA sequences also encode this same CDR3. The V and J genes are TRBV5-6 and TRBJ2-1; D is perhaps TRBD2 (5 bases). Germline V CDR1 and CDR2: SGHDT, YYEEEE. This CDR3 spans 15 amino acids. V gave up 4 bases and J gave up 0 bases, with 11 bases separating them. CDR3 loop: CASSRGGLSYNEQFF. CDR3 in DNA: TGTGCCAGCAGCCGGGGTGGACTCTCCTACAATGAGCAGTTCTTC.

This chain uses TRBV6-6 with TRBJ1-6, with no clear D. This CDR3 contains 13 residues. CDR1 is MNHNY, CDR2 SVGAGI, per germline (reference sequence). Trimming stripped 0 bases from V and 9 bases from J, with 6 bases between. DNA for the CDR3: TGTGCCAGCAGTTACTCTCCCGGTTCACCCCTCCACTTT. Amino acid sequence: CASSYSPGSPLHF.

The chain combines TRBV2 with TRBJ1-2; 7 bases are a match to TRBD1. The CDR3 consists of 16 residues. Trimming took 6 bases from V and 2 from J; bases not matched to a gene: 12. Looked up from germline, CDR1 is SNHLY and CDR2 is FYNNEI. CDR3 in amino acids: CASRNSGTAKNYGYTF. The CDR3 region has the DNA TGTGCCAGCAGGAACTCTGGGACAGCAAAGAACTATGGCTACACCTTC. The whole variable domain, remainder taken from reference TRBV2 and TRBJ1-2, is EPEVTQTPSHQVTQMGQEVILRCVPISNHLYFYWYRQILGQKVEFLVSFYNNEISEKSEIFDDQFSVERPDGSNFTLKIRSTKLEDSAMYFCASRNSGTAKNYGYTFGSGTRLTVV.

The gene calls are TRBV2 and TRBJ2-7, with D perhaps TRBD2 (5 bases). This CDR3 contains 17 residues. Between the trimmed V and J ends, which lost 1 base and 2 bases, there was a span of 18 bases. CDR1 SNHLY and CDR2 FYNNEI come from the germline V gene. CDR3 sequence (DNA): TGTGCCAGCAGTGAAGAGGATGCGAGGGTCCTCCCCTACGAGCAGTACTTC. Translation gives CASSEEDARVLPYEQYF.

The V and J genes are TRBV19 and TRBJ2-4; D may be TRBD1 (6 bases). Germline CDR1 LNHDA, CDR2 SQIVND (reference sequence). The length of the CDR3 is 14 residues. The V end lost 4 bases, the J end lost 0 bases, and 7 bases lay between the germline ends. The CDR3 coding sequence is TGTGCCAGTAGTAACAGGGTAGCCAAAAACATTCAGTACTTC. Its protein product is CASSNRVAKNIQYF. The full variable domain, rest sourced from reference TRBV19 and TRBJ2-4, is DGGITQSPKYLFRKEGQNVTLSCEQNLNHDAMYWYRQDPGQGLRLIYYSQIVNDFQKGDIAEGYSVSREKKESFPLTVTSAQKNPTAFYLCASSNRVAKNIQYFGAGTRLSVL.

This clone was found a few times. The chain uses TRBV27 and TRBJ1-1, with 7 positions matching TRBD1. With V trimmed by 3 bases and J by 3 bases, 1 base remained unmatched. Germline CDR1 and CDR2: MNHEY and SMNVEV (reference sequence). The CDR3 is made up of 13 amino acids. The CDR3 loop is CASSFGQDTEAFF. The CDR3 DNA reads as TGTGCCAGCAGTTTCGGACAGGACACTGAAGCTTTCTTT.

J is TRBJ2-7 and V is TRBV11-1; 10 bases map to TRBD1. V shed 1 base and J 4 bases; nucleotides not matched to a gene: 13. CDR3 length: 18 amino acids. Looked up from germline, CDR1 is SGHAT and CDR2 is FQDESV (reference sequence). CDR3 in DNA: TGTGCCAGCAGCTTAGGAGGTTGGCGTGACAGGGGGCAATACGAGCAGTACTTC. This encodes CASSLGGWRDRGQYEQYF. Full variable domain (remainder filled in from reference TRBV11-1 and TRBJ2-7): EAEVAQSPRYKITEKSQAVAFWCDPISGHATLYWYRQILGQGPELLVQFQDESVVDDSQLPKDRFSAERLKGVDSTLKIQPAELGDSAMYLCASSLGGWRDRGQYEQYFGPGTRLTVT.